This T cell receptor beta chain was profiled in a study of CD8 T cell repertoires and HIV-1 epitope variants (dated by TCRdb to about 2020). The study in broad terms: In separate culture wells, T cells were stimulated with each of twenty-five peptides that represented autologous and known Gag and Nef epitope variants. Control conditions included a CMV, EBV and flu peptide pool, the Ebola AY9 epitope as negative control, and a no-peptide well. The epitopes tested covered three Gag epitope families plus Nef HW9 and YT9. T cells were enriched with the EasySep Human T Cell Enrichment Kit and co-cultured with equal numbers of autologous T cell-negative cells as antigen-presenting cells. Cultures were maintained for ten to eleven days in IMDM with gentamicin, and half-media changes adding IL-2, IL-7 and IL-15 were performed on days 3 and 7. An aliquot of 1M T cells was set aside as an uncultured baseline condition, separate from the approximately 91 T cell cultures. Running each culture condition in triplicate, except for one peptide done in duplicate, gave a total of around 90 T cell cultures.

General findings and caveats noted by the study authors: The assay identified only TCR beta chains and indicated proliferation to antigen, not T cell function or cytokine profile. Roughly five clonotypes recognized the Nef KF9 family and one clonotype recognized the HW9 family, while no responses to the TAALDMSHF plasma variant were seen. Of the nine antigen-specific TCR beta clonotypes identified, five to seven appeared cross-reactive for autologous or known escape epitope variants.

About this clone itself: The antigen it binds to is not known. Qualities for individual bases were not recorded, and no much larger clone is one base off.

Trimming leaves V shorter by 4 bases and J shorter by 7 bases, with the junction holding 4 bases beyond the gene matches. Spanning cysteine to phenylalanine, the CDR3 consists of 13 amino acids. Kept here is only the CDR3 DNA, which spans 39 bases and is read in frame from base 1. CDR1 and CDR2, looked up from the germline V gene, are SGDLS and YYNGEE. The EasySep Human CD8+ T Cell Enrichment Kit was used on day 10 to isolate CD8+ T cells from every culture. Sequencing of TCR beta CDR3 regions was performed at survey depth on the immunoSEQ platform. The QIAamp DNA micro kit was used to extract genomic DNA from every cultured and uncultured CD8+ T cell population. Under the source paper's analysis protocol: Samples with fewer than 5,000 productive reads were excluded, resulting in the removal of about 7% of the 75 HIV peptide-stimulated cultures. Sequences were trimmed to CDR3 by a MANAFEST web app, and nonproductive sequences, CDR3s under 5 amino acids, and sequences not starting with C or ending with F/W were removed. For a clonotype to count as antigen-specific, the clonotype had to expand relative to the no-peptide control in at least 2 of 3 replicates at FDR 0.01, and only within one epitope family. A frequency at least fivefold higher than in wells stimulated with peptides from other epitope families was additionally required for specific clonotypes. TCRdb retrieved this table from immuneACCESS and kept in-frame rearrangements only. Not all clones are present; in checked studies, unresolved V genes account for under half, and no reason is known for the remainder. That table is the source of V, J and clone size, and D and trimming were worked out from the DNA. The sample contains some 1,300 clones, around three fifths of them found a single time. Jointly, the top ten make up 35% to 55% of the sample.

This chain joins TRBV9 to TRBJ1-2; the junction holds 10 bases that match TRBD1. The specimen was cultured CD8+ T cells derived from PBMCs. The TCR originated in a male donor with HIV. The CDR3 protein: CASSLRQGAGYTF. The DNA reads TGTGCCAGCAGCCTCCGACAGGGGGCTGGCTACACCTTC.